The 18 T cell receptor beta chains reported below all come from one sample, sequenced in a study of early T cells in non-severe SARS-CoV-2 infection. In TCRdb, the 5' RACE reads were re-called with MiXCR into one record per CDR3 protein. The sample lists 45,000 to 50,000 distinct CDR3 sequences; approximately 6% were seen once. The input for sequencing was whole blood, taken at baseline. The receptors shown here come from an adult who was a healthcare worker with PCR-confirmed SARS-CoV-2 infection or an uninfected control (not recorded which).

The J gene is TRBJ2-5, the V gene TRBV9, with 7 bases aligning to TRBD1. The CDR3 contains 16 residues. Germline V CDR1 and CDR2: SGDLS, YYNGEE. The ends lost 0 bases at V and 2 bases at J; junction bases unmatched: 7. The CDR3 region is CASSVGQGMGQETQYF. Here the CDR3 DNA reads TGTGCCAGCAGCGTAGGACAGGGCATGGGACAAGAGACCCAGTACTTC.

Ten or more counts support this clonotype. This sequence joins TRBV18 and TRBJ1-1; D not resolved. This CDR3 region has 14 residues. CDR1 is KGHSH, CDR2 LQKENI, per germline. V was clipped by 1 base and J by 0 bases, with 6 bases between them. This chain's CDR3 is CASSPQAMNTEAFF. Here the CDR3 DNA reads TGTGCCAGCTCACCACAGGCAATGAACACTGAAGCTTTCTTT.

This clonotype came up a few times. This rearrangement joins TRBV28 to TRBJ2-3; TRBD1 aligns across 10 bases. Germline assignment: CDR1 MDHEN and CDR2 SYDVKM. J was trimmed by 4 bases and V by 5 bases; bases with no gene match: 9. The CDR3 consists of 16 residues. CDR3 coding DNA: TGTGCCAGCAGTCGACCGGGACAGGGGTTGGCAGATACGCAGTATTTT. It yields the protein CASSRPGQGLADTQYF.

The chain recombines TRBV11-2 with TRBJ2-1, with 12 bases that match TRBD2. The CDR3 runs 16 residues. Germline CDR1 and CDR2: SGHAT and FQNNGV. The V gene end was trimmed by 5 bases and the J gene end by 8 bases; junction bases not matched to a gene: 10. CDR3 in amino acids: CASSLLTSGSQDEQFF. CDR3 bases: TGTGCCAGCAGCCTCTTGACTAGCGGGAGTCAGGATGAGCAGTTCTTC.

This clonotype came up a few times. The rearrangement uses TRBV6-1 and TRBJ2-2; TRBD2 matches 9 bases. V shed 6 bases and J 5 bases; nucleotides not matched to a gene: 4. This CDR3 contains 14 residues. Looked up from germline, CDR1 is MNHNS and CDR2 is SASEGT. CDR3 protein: CASSVAGETGELFF. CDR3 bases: TGTGCCAGCAGCGTAGCGGGAGAAACCGGGGAGCTGTTTTTT.

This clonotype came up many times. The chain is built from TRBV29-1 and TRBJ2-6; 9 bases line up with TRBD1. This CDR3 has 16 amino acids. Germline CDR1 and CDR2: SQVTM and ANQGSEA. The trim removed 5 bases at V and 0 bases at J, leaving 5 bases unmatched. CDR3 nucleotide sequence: TGCAGCGTTCTGTGGGACAGGGTCTCTGGGGCCAACGTCCTGACTTTC. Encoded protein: CSVLWDRVSGANVLTF.

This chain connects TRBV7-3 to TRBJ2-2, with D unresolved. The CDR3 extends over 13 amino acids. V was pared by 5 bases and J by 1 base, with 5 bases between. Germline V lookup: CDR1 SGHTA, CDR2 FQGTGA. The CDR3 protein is CASSPVNTGELFF. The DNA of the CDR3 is TGTGCCAGCAGCCCGGTGAACACCGGGGAGCTGTTTTTT. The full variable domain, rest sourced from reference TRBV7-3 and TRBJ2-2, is GAGVSQTPSNKVTEKGKYVELRCDPISGHTALYWYRQSLGQGPEFLIYFQGTGAADDSGLPNDRFFAVRPEGSVSTLKIQRTERGDSAVYLCASSPVNTGELFFGEGSRLTVL.

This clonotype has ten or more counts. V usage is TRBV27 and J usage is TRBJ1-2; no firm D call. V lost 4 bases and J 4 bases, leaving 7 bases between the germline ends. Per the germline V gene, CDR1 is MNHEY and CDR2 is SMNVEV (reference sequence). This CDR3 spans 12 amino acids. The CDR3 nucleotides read TGTGCCAGCAGTTCAGTAGGCTATGGCTACACCTTC. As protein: CASSSVGYGYTF.

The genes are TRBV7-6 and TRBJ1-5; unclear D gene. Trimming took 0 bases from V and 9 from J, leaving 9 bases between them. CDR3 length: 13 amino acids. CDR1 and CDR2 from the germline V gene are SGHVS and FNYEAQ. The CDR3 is CASSLARERPQHF. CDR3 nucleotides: TGTGCCAGCAGCTTAGCCCGGGAGAGGCCCCAGCATTTT.

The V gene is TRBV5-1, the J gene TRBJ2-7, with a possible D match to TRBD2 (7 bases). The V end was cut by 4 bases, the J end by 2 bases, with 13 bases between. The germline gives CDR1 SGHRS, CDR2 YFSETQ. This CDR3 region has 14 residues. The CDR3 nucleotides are TGCGCCAGCAGCAAGACGCGGGGGCCCTACGAGCAGTACTTC. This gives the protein CASSKTRGPYEQYF.

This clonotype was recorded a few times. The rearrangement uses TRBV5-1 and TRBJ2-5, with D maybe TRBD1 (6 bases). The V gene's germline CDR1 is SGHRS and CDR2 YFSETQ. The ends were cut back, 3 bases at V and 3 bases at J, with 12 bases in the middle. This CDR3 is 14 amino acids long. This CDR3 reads CASSSRDIEETQYF. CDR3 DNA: TGCGCCAGCAGCTCCCGGGACATTGAAGAGACCCAGTACTTC.

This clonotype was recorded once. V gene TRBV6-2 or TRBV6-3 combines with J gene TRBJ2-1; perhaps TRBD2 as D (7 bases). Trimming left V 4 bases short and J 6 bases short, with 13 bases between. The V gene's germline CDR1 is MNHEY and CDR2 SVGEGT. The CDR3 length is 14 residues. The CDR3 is CASSLGAGANEQFF. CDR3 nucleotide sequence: TGTGCCAGCAGTTTAGGGGCGGGGGCCAATGAGCAGTTCTTC.

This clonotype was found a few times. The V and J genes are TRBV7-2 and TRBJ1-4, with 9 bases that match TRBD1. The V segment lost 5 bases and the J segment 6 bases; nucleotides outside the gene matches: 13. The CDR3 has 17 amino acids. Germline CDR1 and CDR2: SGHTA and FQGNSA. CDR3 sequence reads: CASSDRDRVTPDEKLFF. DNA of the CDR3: TGTGCCAGCAGCGACCGGGACAGGGTAACTCCGGATGAAAAACTGTTTTTT.

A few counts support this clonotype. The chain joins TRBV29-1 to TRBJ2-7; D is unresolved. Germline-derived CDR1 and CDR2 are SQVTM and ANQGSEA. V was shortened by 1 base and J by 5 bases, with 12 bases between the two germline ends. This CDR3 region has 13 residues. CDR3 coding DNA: TGCAGCGTTGAAGGGGATGTGCGCGACGAGCAGTACTTC. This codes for CSVEGDVRDEQYF.

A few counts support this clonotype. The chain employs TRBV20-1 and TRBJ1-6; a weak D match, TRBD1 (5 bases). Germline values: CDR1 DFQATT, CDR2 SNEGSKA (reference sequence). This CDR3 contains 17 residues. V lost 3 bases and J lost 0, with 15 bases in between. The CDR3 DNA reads TGCAGTGCTAGCTTCACGGGGCCAAGCTCCTATAATTCACCCCTCCACTTT. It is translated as CSASFTGPSSYNSPLHF.

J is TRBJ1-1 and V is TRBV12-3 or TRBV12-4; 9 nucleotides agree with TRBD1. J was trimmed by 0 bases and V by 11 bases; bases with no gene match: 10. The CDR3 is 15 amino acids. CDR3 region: CAALPGQGLNTEAFF. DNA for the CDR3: TGTGCCGCCCTCCCGGGACAGGGCCTGAACACTGAAGCTTTCTTT.

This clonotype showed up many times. The CDR3 DNA follows: TGCAGCACCCTCGGACAGGGACTAGAGACCCAGTACTTC. The encoded protein is CSTLGQGLETQYF. This chain joins TRBV29-1 and TRBJ2-5; TRBD1 aligns across 8 bases. The CDR3 extends over 13 amino acids. Germline V gene lookup returns CDR1 SQVTM and CDR2 ANQGSEA. V trimming: 8 bases; J trimming: 4 bases; junction bases outside the gene matches: 9.

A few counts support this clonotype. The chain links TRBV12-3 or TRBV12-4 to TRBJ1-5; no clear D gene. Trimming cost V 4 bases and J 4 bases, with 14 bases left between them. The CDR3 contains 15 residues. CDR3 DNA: TGTGCCAGCAGTTCTACAATACGGCGGAATCAGCCCCAGCATTTT. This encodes CASSSTIRRNQPQHF.